This T cell receptor beta chain was recovered during a study of T cell clonality in common variable immunodeficiency. Only a few counts were recorded for this clone. Its antigen is undetermined. Read data end 3 residues before the CDR3 end; the end is taken from the germline J gene. This CDR3 spans 15 amino acids. The germline CDR1 and CDR2 sequences are SGHAT and FQDESV (reference sequence). Trimming pared 4 bases from V and 8 bases from J, leaving 18 bases between. Whole-study findings and limits: T cell subpopulation sequencing would be needed to explain CVID clonality.

Equal genomic DNA amounts from CVID and control samples were sequenced. Produced via immunoSEQ multiplex PCR; TCRdb's table is partial and in-frame only. Observed in the sample are about 52,000 clones, none of them singletons. Material for sequencing was peripheral blood mononuclear cells. The clonotype comes from a person between 18 and 75 years old in good health. The chain couples TRBV11-1 to TRBJ2-1, with TRBD1 as a possible D gene (6 bases). The CDR3 reads CASSSDSTLTDEQFF. The DNA read from the CDR3 is TGTGCCAGCAGCTCGGACAGCACCCTAACGGATGAG. Full variable domain (missing parts from reference TRBV11-1 and TRBJ2-1): EAEVAQSPRYKITEKSQAVAFWCDPISGHATLYWYRQILGQGPELLVQFQDESVVDDSQLPKDRFSAERLKGVDSTLKIQPAELGDSAMYLCASSSDSTLTDEQFFGPGTRLTVL.